A selection of T cell receptor beta chains follows, all from one sample in a study of cytotoxic CD8 clonotypes in ibrutinib-treated CLL. Clones were sequenced by immunoSEQ multiplex PCR, and TCRdb holds only the in-frame ones, with some missing. Found here are around 310,000 clones, almost 80% of them singletons; the top ten hold 5% to 7%. The sequences come from PBMCs, collected before ibrutinib treatment. The origin of the receptors is a human donor with chronic lymphocytic leukemia. The CDR3 runs from the conserved cysteine through the conserved F or W. The D gene is left open where the match is weak. Expanded clones get a size class; other rows say once, few or many, or leave the size out.

d_call,clone_size,j_call,v_call,cdr3_aa,cdr3_nt
NA,NA,TRBJ2-7,TRBV10-1,CASSNNEQYF,TGCGCCAGCAGCAACAACGAGCAGTACTTC
NA,NA,TRBJ2-1,TRBV18,CASSRNSGGGANSRGHEQFF,TGTGCCAGCTCTCGTAATAGCGGCGGGGGCGCAAACTCGAGGGGTCATGAGCAGTTCTTC
NA,few,TRBJ1-2,TRBV28,CASSLAGYGYTF,TGTGCCAGCAGTTTGGCTGGGTATGGCTACACCTTC
NA,NA,TRBJ2-7,TRBV11-2,CASRTCEQYF,TGTGCCAGCAGAACTTGCGAGCAGTACTTC
NA,NA,TRBJ2-2,TRBV9,CASSVNSYGELFF,TGTGCCAGCAGCGTAAATTCCTACGGGGAGCTGTTTTTT
TRBD2,NA,TRBJ2-1,TRBV6-5,CAISSQSGLAGEQFF,TGTGCCATCAGTTCACAATCGGGACTAGCAGGGGAGCAGTTCTTC
NA,NA,TRBJ2-7,TRBV29-1,CSVKGRPGLDSYEQYF,TGCAGCGTTAAGGGACGACCGGGACTTGACTCCTACGAGCAGTACTTC
NA,NA,TRBJ2-2,TRBV6-5,CASSVSYTGELFF,TGTGCCAGCAGTGTGAGTTACACCGGGGAGCTGTTTTTT
NA,NA,TRBJ1-2,TRBV19,CASSPDTEGIYGYTF,TGTGCCAGTAGTCCTGACACGGAGGGGATCTATGGCTACACCTTC
TRBD1,NA,TRBJ1-2,TRBV9,CASSPRDRGVWYGYTF,TGTGCCAGCAGCCCCCGGGACAGGGGCGTTTGGTATGGCTACACCTTC
TRBD2,NA,TRBJ2-1,TRBV7-6,CASSSRTSGFHNEQFF,TGTGCCAGCAGTTCGAGGACTAGCGGGTTCCACAATGAGCAGTTCTTC
NA,NA,TRBJ1-2,TRBV5-1,CASSFSQENGYTF,TGCGCCAGCAGCTTTTCACAGGAAAATGGCTACACCTTC
TRBD2,NA,TRBJ2-1,TRBV27,CASGLSAGASYNEQFF,TGTGCCAGCGGGTTATCTGCGGGAGCATCCTACAATGAGCAGTTCTTC
NA,NA,TRBJ2-7,TRBV27,CASSSSYEQYF,TGTGCCAGCAGTTCGTCCTACGAGCAGTACTTC
NA,few,TRBJ2-3,TRBV20-1,CSARATDTQYF,TGCAGTGCTAGGGCCACAGATACGCAGTATTTT
NA,NA,TRBJ1-2,TRBV27,CASRTHREGWYGYTF,TGTGCCAGCAGAACCCACAGGGAAGGTTGGTATGGCTACACCTTC
TRBD1,NA,TRBJ2-7,TRBV9,CASSPRWDREYEQYF,TGTGCCAGCAGCCCTCGGTGGGACAGGGAGTACGAGCAGTACTTC
TRBD1,once,TRBJ2-7,TRBV5-1,CASSLGQGANEQYF,TGCGCCAGCAGCTTGGGGCAGGGGGCCAACGAGCAGTACTTC
NA,NA,TRBJ2-3,TRBV7-2,CASSLARAGRFRTDTQYF,TGTGCCAGCAGCTTAGCAAGGGCGGGACGCTTTCGCACAGATACGCAGTATTTT
TRBD2,few,TRBJ2-1,TRBV27,CASSSGRLAGYNEQFF,TGTGCCAGCAGTTCCGGACGACTAGCCGGGTACAATGAGCAGTTCTTC
TRBD1,NA,TRBJ1-3,TRBV7-6,CASSLGQGASGNTIYF,TGTGCCAGCAGCTTAGGCCAGGGGGCTTCTGGAAACACCATATATTTT
NA,NA,TRBJ1-4,TRBV4-3,CASSQEDLRNEKLFF,TGCGCCAGCAGCCAAGAAGATCTGCGTAATGAAAAACTGTTTTTT
NA,NA,TRBJ2-7,TRBV18,CASSPRQGIGEQYF,TGTGCCAGCTCACCACGGCAGGGTATAGGCGAGCAGTACTTC
NA,NA,TRBJ2-3,TRBV4-1,CASSQPSTDTQYF,TGCGCCAGCAGCCAACCTAGCACAGATACGCAGTATTTT
NA,NA,TRBJ2-5,TRBV27,CASSDGTLRSETQYF,TGTGCCAGCAGTGACGGGACCCTACGATCGGAGACCCAGTACTTC
TRBD2,NA,TRBJ2-6,TRBV4-1,CASSPRGASGVETSGANVLTF,TGCGCCAGCAGCCCTCGAGGGGCTAGCGGGGTGGAAACCTCTGGGGCCAACGTCCTGACTTTC
NA,NA,TRBJ2-1,TRBV9,CASSVEVGTGLLYEQFF,TGTGCCAGCAGCGTAGAAGTAGGCACAGGGCTTTTGTATGAGCAGTTCTTC
NA,once,TRBJ2-4,TRBV30,CAWSTRWLSAKNIQYF,TGTGCCTGGAGTACCAGGTGGTTGTCGGCCAAAAACATTCAGTACTTC
NA,NA,TRBJ2-3,TRBV6-1,CASSLARFTDTQYF,TGTGCCAGCAGTCTGGCCAGATTTACAGATACGCAGTATTTT
TRBD1,NA,TRBJ2-7,TRBV6-5,CASSRPGQGIYEQYF,TGTGCCAGCAGTCGTCCGGGACAGGGGATCTACGAGCAGTACTTC
NA,NA,TRBJ1-3,TRBV15,CATSSAEGGLSGNTIYF,TGTGCCACCAGCAGTGCAGAGGGAGGTCTCTCTGGAAACACCATATATTTT
TRBD1,NA,TRBJ2-7,TRBV25-1,CASSEYTGQFYEQYF,TGTGCCAGCAGTGAATATACGGGACAGTTCTACGAGCAGTACTTC
NA,NA,TRBJ2-1,TRBV27,CASSLWTAYNEQFF,TGTGCCAGCAGTTTATGGACAGCCTACAATGAGCAGTTCTTC
NA,NA,TRBJ2-1,TRBV5-4,CASSLAETVYNEQFF,TGTGCCAGCAGCTTGGCTGAGACAGTTTACAATGAGCAGTTCTTC
NA,NA,TRBJ2-7,TRBV30,CAWSVWGSDRYEQYF,TGTGCCTGGAGTGTATGGGGAAGCGATAGATACGAGCAGTACTTC
NA,NA,TRBJ2-7,TRBV5-1,CASSLFQANSYEQYF,TGCGCCAGCAGCTTGTTCCAGGCAAACTCCTACGAGCAGTACTTC
NA,NA,TRBJ2-7,TRBV6-5,CASSQGLMAHEQYF,TGTGCCAGCAGTCAGGGATTGATGGCCCACGAGCAGTACTTC
TRBD1,NA,TRBJ1-2,TRBV7-2,CASKGRDSLHWGYTF,TGTGCCAGCAAGGGCCGGGACAGCCTACACTGGGGCTACACCTTC
TRBD1,NA,TRBJ1-2,TRBV15,CATSRTGVYGYTF,TGTGCCACCAGCAGGACAGGGGTCTATGGCTACACCTTC
TRBD1,NA,TRBJ1-2,TRBV18,CASSQGQGDYGYTF,TGTGCCAGCTCACAAGGACAGGGAGACTATGGCTACACCTTC
TRBD2,NA,TRBJ2-1,TRBV4-2,CASSQGLAAGDYNEQFF,TGTGCCAGCAGCCAAGGTTTGGCAGCGGGAGATTATAATGAGCAGTTCTTC
NA,NA,TRBJ2-1,TRBV5-4,CASSGGNRYNEQFF,TGTGCCAGCAGCGGCGGGAACCGATACAATGAGCAGTTCTTC